The source of this T cell receptor beta chain is a study of CD8 T cells in ankylosing spondylitis (TCRdb year 2017). Regarding the research as a whole: To find TCR variants linked to disease, the study profiled T cell receptor beta repertoires in ankylosing spondylitis patients and healthy donors. Peripheral blood samples were taken, and synovial fluid was additionally collected from ankylosing spondylitis patients. In total, the full study cohort was made up of about 99 healthy donors and more than 20 ankylosing spondylitis patients.

V and J are truncated by 10 bases and 6 bases respectively, leaving an intervening sequence of 20 bases. The CDR1 and CDR2 encoded by the germline V gene are KGHDR and SFDVKD. From cysteine to phenylalanine, the CDR3 is 15 amino acids long. The entry retains the CDR3 DNA only, 45 bases that are in frame from base 1. Overall study results and their limits: A TCR beta motif made up of several highly homologous amino acid variants appeared to be characteristic of blood from ankylosing spondylitis patients. Some motif variants had previously been reported in the synovial fluid and blood of reactive arthritis patients, which suggests shared mechanisms of disease initiation. The disease-linked clones showed a CD8+ phenotype and occurred at relatively low frequencies in peripheral blood. According to the report, matched synovial fluid samples from ankylosing spondylitis patients were significantly enriched for the disease-linked clones.

In its sample, this clonotype was seen a few times. The clone's antigen remains unknown. No base quality values were provided; no much bigger clone lies one nucleotide off. The listed sequencing device is Illumina HiSeq 2500. Quantitative 5'-RACE with molecular barcodes was the method used to prepare the TCR beta libraries. The original methods were these. Disease-linked TCR variants were identified with a new computational method built on a probabilistic model of VDJ rearrangement. TCRdb cleaned the public reads at Q25 with fastp, built clones with MiXCR and kept in-frame beta chains. Every distinct CDR3 protein forms one entry, paired with its most common genes and DNA. TCRdb's processing, not the authors' own work, is the source of the V and J calls. This sample lists about 500,000 distinct CDR3 sequences; approximately 12% were detected once. About 6.5% of the sample is taken by the ten largest.

Sequenced material: blood, either unsorted or a sorted T cell fraction (not recorded which). The receptor comes from a male donor with ankylosing spondylitis. The sequence is built from TRBV24-1 and TRBJ2-2, with no reliable assignment of the D segment. The CDR3 corresponds to CATSRAHARSGELFF. The DNA reads as follows: TGTGCCACTTCGCGAGCCCACGCCCGATCCGGGGAGCTGTTTTTT.